Listed below are T cell receptor beta chains from one sample, sequenced in a study of shared clonotypes between healthy human individuals. Some clones are missing from TCRdb's copy, which holds only in-frame ones; the method was immunoSEQ multiplex PCR. The sample records some 580,000 clones, 97% being singletons. The material sequenced was naive CD4+ T cells sorted from blood. Receptors originate from a woman in her 30s in good health. Each CDR3 is given with its conserved first and last residue. Each record gives: clone size, D gene, J gene, V gene, CDR3 DNA, CDR3 protein. The D gene is left open where the match is weak. Expanded clones get a size class; other rows say once, few or many, or leave the size out.

>-|TRBD2|TRBJ2-7|TRBV10-3
TGTGCCATCAGTGAGTCGACTAGCGGGAATGGCTACGAGCAGTACTTC
CAISESTSGNGYEQYF
>-|TRBD2|TRBJ2-3|TRBV5-6
TGTGCCAGCAGCTTGGGCCTAGCGGGAAGCACAGATACGCAGTATTTT
CASSLGLAGSTDTQYF
>-|TRBD1|TRBJ2-7|TRBV6-6
TGTGCCAGCAGTTACACCGGACAGGGGGAAGTGAGCTTC
CASSYTGQGEVSF
>-|TRBD2|TRBJ2-1|TRBV9
TGTGCCAGCAGCGTTAGGGGGACTAGCGGTACCAATGAGCAGTTCTTC
CASSVRGTSGTNEQFF
>-|-|TRBJ2-3|TRBV28
TGTGCCAGCAGACAAAACCGGGACATTCTAACAGATACGCAGTATTTT
CASRQNRDILTDTQYF
>-|-|TRBJ1-4|TRBV6-6
TGTGCCAGTACACCGGGGGACACTGGTGGCGAAAAACTGTTTTTT
CASTPGDTGGEKLFF
>once|TRBD1|TRBJ1-2|TRBV5-4
TGTGCCAGCAGCCCTGGACAGGGGGCGTACGAAACGGTTGGCTACACCTTC
CASSPGQGAYETVGYTF
>-|TRBD1|TRBJ2-7|TRBV28
TGTGCCAGCAAGACAGGGTATCCCTACGAGCAGTACTTC
CASKTGYPYEQYF
>-|TRBD1|TRBJ2-7|TRBV27
TGTGCCAGCAGACAGAGGACAGGGGGCGGCCACGAGCAGTACTTC
CASRQRTGGGHEQYF
>-|-|TRBJ2-2|TRBV28
TGTGCCAGCAGCCTTAAGGGCCTGGGACTCAATTTGAACACCGGGGAGCTGTTTTTT
CASSLKGLGLNLNTGELFF
>once|-|TRBJ2-3|TRBV6-5
TGTGCCAGCAGTTACTACTCGAGAGGGGGGGATACGCAGTATTTT
CASSYYSRGGDTQYF
>-|-|TRBJ1-5|TRBV6-5
TGTGCCAGCAGACCCACAGGGTTCAATCAGCCCCAGCATTTT
CASRPTGFNQPQHF
>-|-|TRBJ2-7|TRBV28
TGTGCCAGCAGTTTATTCCGGGGTACCTACGAGCAGTACTTC
CASSLFRGTYEQYF
>-|TRBD1|TRBJ1-1|TRBV29-1
TGCAGCGCCGAAGGACAGGTGATGAACACTGAAGCTTTCTTT
CSAEGQVMNTEAFF
>-|TRBD2|TRBJ2-2|TRBV4-1
TGCGCCAGCAGCCATCTAGCGGGAGGGGCTACCGGGGAGCTGTTTTTT
CASSHLAGGATGELFF
>-|TRBD2|TRBJ2-4|TRBV2
TGTGCCAGCAGTGAAGGACTAGCGGATCTAGCCAAAAACATTCAGTACTTC
CASSEGLADLAKNIQYF
>-|-|TRBJ1-1|TRBV2
TGTGCCAGTGACAGAAGGAACACTGAAGCTTTCTTT
CASDRRNTEAFF
>-|TRBD1|TRBJ2-1|TRBV7-3
TGTGCCAGCAGCCTCGGACAGGGGGCCTGGGAGCAGTTCTTC
CASSLGQGAWEQFF
>-|-|TRBJ1-1|TRBV7-2
TGTGCCAGCAGCTTAGTACCGGGAGCGAACACTGAAGCTTTCTTT
CASSLVPGANTEAFF
>-|TRBD2|TRBJ2-5|TRBV7-3
TGTGCCAGCAGTTACGGACTAGGAGAGACCCAGTACTTC
CASSYGLGETQYF
>-|-|TRBJ2-1|TRBV5-4
TGTGCCAGCAGCCCGGGACACACGAGCTCCTACAATGAGCAGTTCTTC
CASSPGHTSSYNEQFF
>-|TRBD2|TRBJ2-7|TRBV11-3
TGTGCCAGCAGCCAGCGGGAGATCTCCGAGCAGTACTTC
CASSQREISEQYF
>-|-|TRBJ2-1|TRBV19
TGTGCCAGTAGTATAATAGGGTGGGGCAATGAGCAGTTCTTC
CASSIIGWGNEQFF
>-|-|TRBJ1-6|TRBV7-9
TGTGCCAGCAGCCTTGAGGGGCAGAGTTCACCCCTCCACTTT
CASSLEGQSSPLHF
>-|-|TRBJ1-2|TRBV19
TGTGCCAGTAGTATAACACCAGGGTCTGGCTACACCTTC
CASSITPGSGYTF
>-|TRBD1|TRBJ1-2|TRBV7-2
TGTGCCAGCCGGGTACAGGGGGCCTATGGCTACACCTTC
CASRVQGAYGYTF
>-|-|TRBJ2-5|TRBV7-2
TGTGCCAGCAGCTCAGAGGGTACAATTACAGAGACCCAGTACTTC
CASSSEGTITETQYF
>-|-|TRBJ1-1|TRBV18
TGTGCCAGCTCATCGGACAGCTCGGTCGGAATGAACACTGAAGCTTTCTTT
CASSSDSSVGMNTEAFF
>-|TRBD1|TRBJ1-5|TRBV28
TGTGCCAGCAATCCGGGACAGGGGGCGCTTCAGCCCCAGCATTTT
CASNPGQGALQPQHF
>-|-|TRBJ2-3|TRBV9
TGTGCCAGCAGCGAGGGGGGCAGGGCCATCACAGATACGCAGTATTTT
CASSEGGRAITDTQYF
>-|-|TRBJ2-3|TRBV7-2
TGTGCCAGCAGCTTAGGGCTAGCCAGCACAGATACGCAGTATTTT
CASSLGLASTDTQYF
>-|TRBD1|TRBJ1-1|TRBV25-1
TGTGCCAGCAGTCCAGGGGGCCCCAGATGGGGGCCGGAAGCTTTCTTT
CASSPGGPRWGPEAFF
>once|-|TRBJ2-1|TRBV18
TGTGCCAGCTCACGACAGGGTAGCGGAGAGCAGTTCTTC
CASSRQGSGEQFF
>few|-|TRBJ1-1|TRBV6-4
TGTGCCAGCAGTGAAAAGATGAACACTGAAGCTTTCTTT
CASSEKMNTEAFF
>-|-|TRBJ1-1|TRBV30
TGTGCCTGCCCCGCCCTCAATGGGCCCCGCGCCACTGAAGCTTTCTTT
CACPALNGPRATEAFF
>-|TRBD1|TRBJ1-5|TRBV28
TGTGCCAGCATCTTTGGGACAGATAGCAATCAGCCCCAGCATTTT
CASIFGTDSNQPQHF
>-|-|TRBJ1-2|TRBV7-5
TGTGTCAGAAGCCCGCGGGACAGCTCCTATGGCTACACCTTC
CVRSPRDSSYGYTF
>-|-|TRBJ2-1|TRBV11-2
TGTGCCAGCAGCTTAGCGGGGAGCGCGACCAATGAGCAGTTCTTC
CASSLAGSATNEQFF
>-|-|TRBJ2-5|TRBV20-1
TGCAGTGCTAGACTGGGGACCCAGTACTTC
CSARLGTQYF
>-|-|TRBJ2-6|TRBV6-5
TGTGCCAGCAGCCAAGGGAGCTCTGGGGCCAACGTCCTGACTTTC
CASSQGSSGANVLTF
>-|TRBD2|TRBJ2-5|TRBV11-2
TGTGCCAGCAGCCCCTTCGGTATCGGGAGGGCCTACTGGACCCAGTACTTC
CASSPFGIGRAYWTQYF
>-|-|TRBJ2-6|TRBV5-1
TGCGCCAGCAGCTTACCTGGGGCCAACGTCCTGACTTTC
CASSLPGANVLTF
>-|TRBD2|TRBJ2-3|TRBV4-1
TGCGCCAGCAGCCAATTATTAGTGGGGGGAGGGGAAGATACGCAGTATTTT
CASSQLLVGGGEDTQYF
>-|-|TRBJ1-2|TRBV5-4
TGTGCCAGCAGCTCTCGTACAAACTATGGCTACACCTTC
CASSSRTNYGYTF
>-|-|TRBJ1-2|TRBV15
TGTGCCACCAGCGAAGGGACAACCATCGATGGCTACACCTTC
CATSEGTTIDGYTF
>-|-|TRBJ2-7|TRBV5-5
TGTGCCAGCAGGACCGGGACTGATCCCTACGAGCAGTACTTC
CASRTGTDPYEQYF
>-|TRBD2|TRBJ2-3|TRBV19
TGTGCCAGTAGTATAAGGTCGCGAGCGGGACCATACACAGATACGCAGTATTTT
CASSIRSRAGPYTDTQYF
>-|TRBD1|TRBJ2-5|TRBV7-9
TGTGCCAGCAGCTTAAGGTTGAGACAGGGGGAGACCCAGTACTTC
CASSLRLRQGETQYF
>-|TRBD1|TRBJ1-2|TRBV7-2
TGTGCCAGCAGCTCGAGTGACAGGGTGGATGGCTACACCTTC
CASSSSDRVDGYTF
>-|-|TRBJ2-3|TRBV5-1
TGCGCCAGCAGCTTGGCAGGGAACACAGATACGCAGTATTTT
CASSLAGNTDTQYF
>-|TRBD1|TRBJ2-3|TRBV5-6
TGTGCCAGCAGCCGAGACAGGGTCCCAGATACGCAGTATTTT
CASSRDRVPDTQYF